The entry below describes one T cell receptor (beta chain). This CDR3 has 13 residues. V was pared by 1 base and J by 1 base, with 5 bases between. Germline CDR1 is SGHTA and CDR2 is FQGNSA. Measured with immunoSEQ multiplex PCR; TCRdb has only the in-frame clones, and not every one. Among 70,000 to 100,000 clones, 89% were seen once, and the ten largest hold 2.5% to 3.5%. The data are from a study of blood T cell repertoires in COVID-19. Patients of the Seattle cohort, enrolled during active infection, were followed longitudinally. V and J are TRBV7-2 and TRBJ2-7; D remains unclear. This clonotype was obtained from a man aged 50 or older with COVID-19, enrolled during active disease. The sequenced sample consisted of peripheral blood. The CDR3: CASSLVSSYEQYF. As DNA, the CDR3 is TGTGCCAGCAGCTTAGTTTCGTCCTACGAGCAGTACTTC.